This entry lists 19 T cell receptor beta chains sequenced from one sample in a study of a mutant IDH1 vaccine in newly diagnosed glioma. No antigens are known for them. Here immunoSEQ multiplex PCR was the method, and the copy in TCRdb shows in-frame clones only, minus some. The table records approximately 52,000 clones, 76% of them present only once. As for time point: week 47, end of study. Every vaccine dose comprised 300 ug of mutant IDH1 20-mer peptide plus topical imiquimod. The sample was PBMCs, taken from a glioma patient whose treatment included an IDH1 peptide vaccine. The receptors were gathered from a woman in her thirties or forties with glioma. Some clones in this sample may be carry-over from other donors' samples.

V and J are TRBV6-5 and TRBJ1-1; D not resolved. Trimming stripped 7 bases from V and 3 bases from J, with 12 bases between. Germline V lookup: CDR1 MNHEY, CDR2 SVGAGI. This CDR3 region has 13 residues. This CDR3 reads CASTRKGYTEAFF. The CDR3 bases are TGTGCCAGCACGCGGAAAGGGTACACTGAAGCTTTCTTT.

This rearrangement joins TRBV15 to TRBJ1-1; tentatively, D is TRBD1 (5 bases). The germline V gene has CDR1 LNHNV and CDR2 YYDKDF (reference sequence). Trimming cost V 5 bases and J 13 bases, with 20 bases left between them. The CDR3 length is 13 residues. CDR3 sequence: CATSVRGGDTYFF. The DNA for the CDR3 is TGTGCCACCAGCGTCCGCGGGGGGGATACATATTTCTTT.

The rearrangement uses TRBV6-5 and TRBJ1-5, with TRBD1 identical over 7 bases. The CDR3 totals 15 residues. The junction had 5 bases not matched to a gene; V was cut back by 6 bases and J by 0 bases. Germline-derived CDR1 and CDR2 are MNHEY and SVGAGI. The CDR3 DNA reads TGTGCCAGCAGACGACAGGGATATAGCAATCAGCCCCAGCATTTT. Translating gives CASRRQGYSNQPQHF.

The chain carries TRBV5-1 and TRBJ2-5; TRBD2 matches 7 bases. The junction had 2 bases not matched to a gene; V was cut back by 4 bases and J by 2 bases. CDR1 is SGHRS and CDR2 is YFSETQ in the germline V gene. The CDR3 is 13 amino acids. The CDR3 DNA follows: TGCGCCAGCAGCGGGGGGGGTCAAGAGACCCAGTACTTC. Its protein product is CASSGGGQETQYF.

This chain connects TRBV4-1 to TRBJ2-2; D unresolved. Per the germline V gene, CDR1 is MGHRA and CDR2 is YSYEKL. The CDR3 contains 16 residues. The ends were cut back, 1 base at V and 4 bases at J, with 13 bases in the middle. CDR3 residues: CASSQGLSVGTGELFF. The CDR3 DNA sequence: TGCGCCAGCAGCCAAGGGCTCTCCGTCGGCACCGGGGAGCTGTTTTTT.

The sample holds one count of this clone. The rearrangement uses TRBV30 and TRBJ2-5, with D unresolved. CDR1 is GTSNPN, CDR2 SVGIG, per germline (reference sequence). The CDR3 runs to 13 residues. Trimming took off 2 bases at V and 2 bases at J, with 9 bases between the two ends. This chain's CDR3 is CAWSWYSQETQYF. DNA for the CDR3: TGTGCCTGGAGTTGGTACAGTCAAGAGACCCAGTACTTC.

The chain is built from TRBV7-2 and TRBJ1-2, with D possibly being TRBD1 (5 bases). The CDR3 length is 16 residues. CDR1 SGHTA and CDR2 FQGNSA come from the germline V gene. Trimming pared 3 bases from V and 0 bases from J, leaving 14 bases between. Written as DNA, the CDR3 is TGTGCCAGCAGCTTTGCGGGGGTTAAAGCTAACTATGGCTACACCTTC. It codes for CASSFAGVKANYGYTF.

This clone was picked up a small number of times. V usage is TRBV19 and J usage is TRBJ2-5; TRBD2 matches 13 bases. The DNA end is a closer match to TRBJ2-7, so the J assignment may be wrong. From germline, CDR1 is LNHDA and CDR2 SQIVND (reference sequence). The CDR3 is 16 residues long. CDR3 nucleotide sequence: TGTGCCAGTAGTAAACGGACTAGCGGGGGTTTGAACGAGCAGTACTTC. This translates into CASSKRTSGGLNEQYF.

This rearrangement joins TRBV11-2 to TRBJ2-5; TRBD1 is a possible D gene (6 bases). V dropped 0 bases and J dropped 4 bases, with 9 bases sitting between them. CDR3 length: 14 amino acids. Germline lookup yields CDR1 SGHAT and CDR2 FQNNGV. This chain's CDR3 is CASSLDPTGETQYF. The DNA for the CDR3 is TGTGCCAGCAGCTTAGATCCGACAGGAGAGACCCAGTACTTC.

This chain joins TRBV7-9 and TRBJ1-4, with D perhaps matching TRBD1 (6 bases). The ends were cut back, 1 base at V and 14 bases at J, with 14 bases in the middle. CDR3 length: 13 amino acids. The V gene's germline CDR1 is SEHNR and CDR2 FQNEAQ (reference sequence). CDR3 residues: CASSLEGDRVLFF. The CDR3 bases are TGTGCCAGCAGCTTAGAGGGGGACCGAGTCCTGTTTTTT.

The V and J genes are TRBV27 and TRBJ2-3; D might be TRBD2 (5 bases). Germline CDR1 MNHEY, CDR2 SMNVEV (reference sequence). V gave up 4 bases and J gave up 6 bases, with 17 bases separating them. There are 15 residues in the CDR3. The CDR3 sequence is CASSSDTSYSDTQYF. Here the CDR3 DNA reads TGTGCCAGCAGTTCGGATACTAGTTACTCTGATACGCAGTATTTT.

V and J are TRBV19 and TRBJ1-2; D perhaps matches TRBD1 (6 bases). Germline values: CDR1 LNHDA, CDR2 SQIVND (reference sequence). The CDR3 has 15 amino acids. V was pared by 3 bases and J by 3 bases, with 14 bases between. The CDR3 nucleotides read TGTGCCAGTAGTATTCTGGCAGGGGCGGACTATGGCTACACCTTC. Translating it yields CASSILAGADYGYTF.

In its sample, this clone was seen a few times. The chain employs TRBV5-1 and TRBJ2-7, with 12 positions matching TRBD2. The germline V gene encodes CDR1 SGHRS and CDR2 YFSETQ. With 2 bases clipped from V and 3 bases from J, the junction kept 3 bases outside the gene matches. The CDR3 covers 15 residues. CDR3 DNA sequence: TGCGCCAGCAGCTTACTGACTAGCGGGAGCTACGAGCAGTACTTC. Translation gives CASSLLTSGSYEQYF.

V and J are TRBV14 and TRBJ2-5, with D perhaps TRBD1 or TRBD2 (5 bases each). Trimming took off 2 bases at V and 5 bases at J, with 12 bases between the two ends. This CDR3 contains 14 residues. Germline V gene sequence: CDR1 SGHDN, CDR2 FVKESK. The CDR3, as DNA: TGTGCCAGCAGCCAAAGCCGGGGCTGGGAGACCCAGTACTTC. Translating it yields CASSQSRGWETQYF.

The gene calls are TRBV4-1 and TRBJ2-7; D may be TRBD1 (6 bases). V was shortened by 3 bases and J by 3 bases, with 9 bases between the two germline ends. Germline CDR1 MGHRA, CDR2 YSYEKL. The CDR3 loop spans 13 amino acids. The CDR3 coding sequence is TGCGCCAGCAGCCAGATACAGGGCTACGAGCAGTACTTC. It specifies CASSQIQGYEQYF.

The rearrangement links TRBV20-1 to TRBJ2-7; D is possibly TRBD1 (5 bases). This CDR3 contains 11 residues. Germline V CDR1 and CDR2: DFQATT, SNEGSKA (reference sequence). The V gene lost 5 bases and the J gene lost 6 bases, with 11 bases spanning the gap. The CDR3 DNA is TGCAGTGCTGATCTAAGGGGCGAGCAGTACTTC. It translates to CSADLRGEQYF.

In this sample, this clone is medium-sized. This chain joins TRBV7-8 and TRBJ1-5; a weak D match, TRBD1 (5 bases). The CDR3 consists of 13 residues. Per the germline V gene, CDR1 is SGHVS and CDR2 is FQNEAQ. V was trimmed by 5 bases and J by 4 bases, leaving 9 bases between them. The CDR3 DNA reads TGTGCCAGCAGCGGGGGTAGGAATCAGCCCCAGCATTTT. Protein sequence: CASSGGRNQPQHF. The full variable domain, completed using reference TRBV7-8 and TRBJ1-5, is GAGVSQSPRYKVAKRGQDVALRCDPISGHVSLFWYQQALGQGPEFLTYFQNEAQLDKSGLPSDRFFAERPEGSVSTLKIQRTQQEDSAVYLCASSGGRNQPQHFGDGTRLSIL.

V is TRBV6-1 and J is TRBJ1-3; D call uncertain. Germline V gene sequence: CDR1 MNHNS, CDR2 SASEGT. Trimming removed 2 bases at V and 4 bases at J, with 3 bases between. The CDR3 consists of 12 residues. The CDR3 spells CASSEPGNTIYF. The CDR3 DNA sequence: TGTGCCAGCAGTGAACCAGGAAACACCATATATTTT.

This sequence joins TRBV6-1 and TRBJ2-7; D gene ambiguous. Germline V gives CDR1 MNHNS, CDR2 SASEGT. This CDR3 region has 15 residues. Deletions cut 1 base from V and 0 bases from J, with 10 bases between. In DNA, the CDR3 is TGTGCCAGCAGTGAAGAGGGCCAGAGCTCCTACGAGCAGTACTTC. Protein sequence: CASSEEGQSSYEQYF.